The 21 T cell receptor beta chains listed next were all sequenced from one sample in a study of beta chain features in type 1 diabetes (dated by TCRdb to 2016 to 2019). The receptor library was made with the immunoSEQ multiplex PCR assay. The entire amount of isolated RNA was reverse transcribed using the High Capacity cDNA Reverse Transcription Kit, so the sequenced TCRB transcripts were expressed ones. TCRdb's version of the immuneACCESS table is confined to in-frame rearrangements and falls short of the full clone set. An unresolved V gene accounts for under half of the shortfall where checked; the remainder is of unknown origin. The sample yields some 660,000 clones; over 13% were counted once. The ten most abundant clones make up nearly 0.04% of the sample. Their antigens are not known. The paper's findings and limits, for the study overall: In all four CD4+ subsets, TCRB CDR3 length was moderately but significantly shorter in type 1 diabetes patients.

The sequenced sample consisted of naive CD4+ T cells from blood. What the cell subset or site label conveys for this sample: true naive CD4+ T cells. Receptors originate from a man aged 18 to 29 with type 1 diabetes.

The rearrangement joins TRBV2 to TRBJ1-6; D may be TRBD1 (5 bases). Per germline, CDR1 SNHLY and CDR2 FYNNEI. The ends were cut back, 2 bases at V and 8 bases at J, with 16 bases in the middle. The CDR3 contains 16 residues. The CDR3 coding sequence is TGTGCCAGCAGTGAATACGGGACGGGAGGAGATTCACCCCTCCACTTT. It is translated as CASSEYGTGGDSPLHF.

This clone was counted a few times. The chain has TRBV5-1 and TRBJ2-7; the match to TRBD1 covers 7 bases. The J segment lost 2 bases and the V segment lost 0 bases, leaving 2 bases of the junction unmatched. CDR3 length equals 14 residues. Germline CDR1 is SGHRS and CDR2 is YFSETQ. The CDR3 nucleotides read TGCGCCAGCAGCTTGGCCGGGACAGCCTACGAGCAGTACTTC. Translating gives CASSLAGTAYEQYF.

The chain employs TRBV5-1 and TRBJ2-2; D is undetermined. The CDR3 length is 16 residues. In germline, CDR1 is SGHRS, CDR2 YFSETQ. The ends were cut back, 3 bases at V and 1 base at J, with 13 bases in the middle. The CDR3 nucleotides are TGCGCCAGCAGCTCCCGGACCGCCCAGAACACCGGGGAGCTGTTTTTT. It translates to CASSSRTAQNTGELFF.

The V gene is TRBV6-5, the J gene TRBJ1-1; 8 nucleotides line up with TRBD1. V trimming: 0 bases; J trimming: 4 bases; junction bases outside the gene matches: 4. CDR1 and CDR2 (germline): MNHEY, SVGAGI. The CDR3 spans 15 residues. In DNA form, the CDR3 reads TGTGCCAGCAGTTACTCTGGACAGGGCGCCACTGAAGCTTTCTTT. Translation: CASSYSGQGATEAFF.

This chain uses TRBV30 with TRBJ1-1, with 8 bases fitting TRBD1. The CDR3 has 14 residues. CDR1 is GTSNPN and CDR2 is SVGIG in the germline V gene (reference sequence). The trim removed 2 bases at V and 3 bases at J, leaving 5 bases unmatched. CDR3 region: CAWSHTTGDTEAFF. The CDR3 coding sequence is TGTGCCTGGAGTCACACGACAGGGGACACTGAAGCTTTCTTT.

The rearrangement links TRBV2 to TRBJ1-4, with D unclear. V lost 6 bases, J lost 4 bases, and 21 bases lay in between. CDR1 and CDR2 (germline): SNHLY, FYNNEI. The CDR3 consists of 17 residues. DNA of the CDR3: TGTGCCAGCAGGCCCCGTTTTCCGCCGCGGGGTAATGAAAAACTGTTTTTT. This codes for CASRPRFPPRGNEKLFF.

This CDR3 reads CASSAQGSSGANVLTF. The CDR3 DNA is TGTGCCAGCAGCGCACAGGGGAGCTCTGGGGCCAACGTCCTGACTTTC. The chain uses TRBV5-6 and TRBJ2-6, with TRBD1 matching 7 bases. The CDR3 covers 16 residues. Germline CDR1 SGHDT, CDR2 YYEEEE. The ends lost 4 bases at V and 0 bases at J; junction bases unmatched: 4.

V usage is TRBV7-2 and J usage is TRBJ1-2; D is ambiguous. Trimming shortened V by 7 bases and J by 3 bases, and 12 bases separated the two germline ends. The CDR3 totals 13 residues. Germline-derived CDR1 and CDR2 are SGHTA and FQGNSA. This chain's CDR3 is CASTSSGYYGYTF. CDR3 in DNA: TGTGCCAGCACGTCAAGCGGGTACTATGGCTACACCTTC. Drawing the rest from reference TRBV7-2 and TRBJ1-2, the complete variable domain is GAGVSQSPSNKVTEKGKDVELRCDPISGHTALYWYRQSLGQGLEFLIYFQGNSAPDKSGLPSDRFSAERTGGSVSTLTIQRTQQEDSAVYLCASTSSGYYGYTFGSGTRLTVV.

The table lists this clone with a few counts. This chain uses TRBV30 with TRBJ2-7, with 7 bases aligning to TRBD2. Germline V gives CDR1 GTSNPN, CDR2 SVGIG (reference sequence). The CDR3 runs to 17 residues. With V trimmed by 1 base and J by 4 bases, 16 bases remained unmatched. CDR3 amino acids: CAWSALSGGGGKYEQYF. CDR3 DNA: TGTGCCTGGAGTGCCCTCTCGGGGGGAGGCGGGAAGTACGAGCAGTACTTC.

This chain uses TRBV9 with TRBJ1-5, with 8 bases fitting TRBD1. The CDR3 length is 19 residues. In germline, CDR1 is SGDLS, CDR2 YYNGEE. The J segment lost 2 bases and the V segment lost 4 bases, leaving 17 bases of the junction unmatched. The CDR3 region has the DNA TGTGCCAGCAGCCCCTGGACAGGGACCGATCCTCGGGGCAATCAGCCCCAGCATTTT. Translation gives CASSPWTGTDPRGNQPQHF.

This chain connects TRBV4-3 to TRBJ2-4; 12 bases fit TRBD1. The germline CDR1 and CDR2 sequences are LGHNA and YSLEER. V lost 3 bases, J lost 8 bases, and 8 bases stayed unmatched. CDR3 length: 16 residues. This CDR3 reads CASSQAPGQGAYIQYF. In DNA form, the CDR3 reads TGCGCCAGCAGCCAGGCCCCGGGACAGGGGGCTTACATTCAGTACTTC.

The V call is TRBV5-1, the J call TRBJ1-3; TRBD1 matches 8 bases. The ends lost 4 bases at V and 3 bases at J; junction bases unmatched: 9. Germline V gene data show CDR1 as SGHRS and CDR2 as YFSETQ. The CDR3 sequence is 16 residues long. The CDR3 region is CASSETGTGGGNTIYF. CDR3 coding DNA: TGCGCCAGCAGCGAGACCGGGACAGGAGGTGGAAACACCATATATTTT.

The rearrangement joins TRBV7-9 to TRBJ2-1; 7 nucleotides line up with TRBD1. After removal of 5 bases from V and 6 bases from J, the junction contained 13 bases not matched to a gene. The CDR3 is 16 amino acids. The germline gives CDR1 SEHNR, CDR2 FQNEAQ (reference sequence). DNA for the CDR3: TGTGCCAGCAGCAGAGGGACAGTTCGGTTGAGCAATGAGCAGTTCTTC. Residues: CASSRGTVRLSNEQFF.

The chain combines TRBV6-1 with TRBJ2-2; D remains ambiguous. Germline loops: CDR1 MNHNS, CDR2 SASEGT. V was shortened by 6 bases and J by 4 bases, with 9 bases between the two germline ends. This CDR3 has 13 residues. The DNA of the CDR3 is TGTGCCAGCAGCCACAGCATCACCGGGGAGCTGTTTTTT. It translates to CASSHSITGELFF.

The chain couples TRBV7-9 to TRBJ2-1; D call uncertain. Germline lookup yields CDR1 SEHNR and CDR2 FQNEAQ (reference sequence). The CDR3 has 15 amino acids. V was shortened by 2 bases and J by 5 bases, with 13 bases between the two germline ends. Written as DNA, the CDR3 is TGTGCCAGCAGCTTACAAGGTATTGGGGACAATGAGCAGTTCTTC. It yields the protein CASSLQGIGDNEQFF. Variable domain in full (rest from reference TRBV7-9 and TRBJ2-1): DTGVSQNPRHKITKRGQNVTFRCDPISEHNRLYWYRQTLGQGPEFLTYFQNEAQLEKSRLLSDRFSAERPKGSFSTLEIQRTEQGDSAMYLCASSLQGIGDNEQFFGPGTRLTVL.

This clone was seen a handful of times. V is TRBV6-5 and J is TRBJ2-1; 8 bases map to TRBD1. The CDR3 has 15 residues. The germline V gene encodes CDR1 MNHEY and CDR2 SVGAGI. Trimming removed 6 bases from V and 2 bases from J; junction bases left unmatched: 6. For the CDR3, the DNA is TGTGCCAGCAGGGTTACAGGGGGAACCTACAATGAGCAGTTCTTC. Translated: CASRVTGGTYNEQFF.

J is TRBJ2-7 and V is TRBV29-1; 11 positions agree with TRBD2. Per germline, CDR1 SQVTM and CDR2 ANQGSEA. This CDR3 comprises 18 residues. The V segment lost 6 bases and the J segment 3 bases; nucleotides outside the gene matches: 19. The CDR3 DNA reads as TGCAGCGTGGCCGGGACAGGGCTAGCGGGAGGAAAACTCTACGAGCAGTACTTC. Translated, it gives CSVAGTGLAGGKLYEQYF.

This clone was seen a few times. This chain links TRBV7-3 with TRBJ2-3; D call uncertain. V was pared by 2 bases and J by 2 bases, with 5 bases between. This CDR3 contains 13 residues. Germline V lookup: CDR1 SGHTA, CDR2 FQGTGA. CDR3 protein: CASSLPPTDTQYF. CDR3 bases: TGTGCCAGCAGCTTACCGCCCACAGATACGCAGTATTTT.

The chain has TRBV10-3 and TRBJ2-3, with TRBD2 matching over 8 bases. V lost 6 bases to trimming and J lost 4 bases; unmatched junction nucleotides: 9. Germline V lookup: CDR1 ENHRY, CDR2 SYGVKD. The CDR3 runs 15 residues. The CDR3 loop reads CAIRESGSRADTQYF. CDR3 DNA sequence: TGTGCCATCAGGGAGAGCGGGAGTAGGGCAGATACGCAGTATTTT.

This clone was found a few times. V is TRBV10-3 and J is TRBJ2-1; the D gene is possibly TRBD1 (5 bases). This CDR3 comprises 13 residues. Germline V gene lookup returns CDR1 ENHRY and CDR2 SYGVKD. Trimming shortened V by 3 bases and J by 5 bases, and 8 bases separated the two germline ends. The CDR3 region is CAISDEQDNEQFF. The CDR3 region has the DNA TGTGCCATCAGTGACGAACAGGACAATGAGCAGTTCTTC.

V gene TRBV19 combines with J gene TRBJ1-2, with D possibly TRBD1 on 6 matching bases. The CDR3 extends over 12 amino acids. The germline CDR1 and CDR2 sequences are LNHDA and SQIVND (reference sequence). The V end was cut by 7 bases, the J end by 8 bases, with 14 bases between. CDR3 coding DNA: TGTGCCAGTACCATCAGGGGAGGAGGCTACACCTTC. Its protein product is CASTIRGGGYTF.